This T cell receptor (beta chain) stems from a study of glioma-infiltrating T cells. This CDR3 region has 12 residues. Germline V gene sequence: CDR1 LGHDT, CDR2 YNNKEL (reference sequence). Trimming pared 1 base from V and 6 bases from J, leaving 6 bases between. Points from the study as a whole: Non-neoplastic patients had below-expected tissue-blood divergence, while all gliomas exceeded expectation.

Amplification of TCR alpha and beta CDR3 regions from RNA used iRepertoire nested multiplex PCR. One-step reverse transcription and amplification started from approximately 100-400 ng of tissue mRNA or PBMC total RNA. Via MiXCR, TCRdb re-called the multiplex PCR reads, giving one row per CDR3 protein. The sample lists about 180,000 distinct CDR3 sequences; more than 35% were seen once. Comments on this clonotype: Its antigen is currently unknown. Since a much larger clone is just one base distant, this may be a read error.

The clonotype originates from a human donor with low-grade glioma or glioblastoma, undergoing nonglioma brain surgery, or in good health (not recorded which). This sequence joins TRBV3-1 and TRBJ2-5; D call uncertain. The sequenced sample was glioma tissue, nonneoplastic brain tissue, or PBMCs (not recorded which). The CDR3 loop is CASSQGWKTQYF. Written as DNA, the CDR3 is TGTGCCAGCAGCCAAGGATGGAAGACCCAGTACTTC.